This T cell receptor beta chain was identified during a study of tumor-infiltrating lymphocytes in primary liver carcinoma. The roughly 20-34 mg bulk tissue piece was not sorted before simultaneous RNA and DNA extraction. Treatment of the patients' primary liver carcinoma consisted of surgical resection. The patients carried chronic HBV infection and had received no treatment. This clonotype was seen a few times. Its antigen remains unidentified. This may stem from a read error, because a much larger clone lies one nucleotide away. From about 530 ng total RNA, TCR beta cDNA was generated with a primer in the constant region. What produced the TCR beta libraries was three nested multiplex PCR rounds using slightly modified ARM-PCR. Running 9 to 10 cycles apiece, the first two PCR rounds relied on TRBV1-TRBV30 forward primers together with a C-beta reverse primer. TCRdb processed the multiplex PCR reads anew with MiXCR; each CDR3 protein has one entry. The sample contains 95,000 to 150,000 distinct CDR3 sequences, 64% of which appear only once.

The CDR3 covers 17 residues. CDR1 and CDR2 from the germline V gene are MNHEY and SVGAGI. Study results and limitations: Top-250-clone fractions were significantly higher in tumors than in blood (p = 0.039).

This chain links TRBV6-5 with TRBJ1-1; D is unclear. The sequenced sample consisted of liver tumor tissue from sampling region 3. Noted subset: tumor region T3, left-lateral pole. The receptor was derived from a woman aged 55-70 years with primary liver carcinoma and hepatitis B virus infection. The CDR3 sequence: CTSSLRRTLYVNTEAFF. CDR3 coding DNA: TGTACCAGCAGCCTCCGGCGGACGCTGTACGTGAACACTGAAGCTTTCTTT.